This entry concerns a single TCR beta chain. This sample was included in a study of blood T cell repertoires in COVID-19. Germline loops: CDR1 SNHLY, CDR2 FYNNEI. The CDR3 sequence is 11 residues long. The ends were cut back, 3 bases at V and 11 bases at J, with 10 bases in the middle. Sequencing was performed with immunoSEQ multiplex PCR; in TCRdb, only in-frame clones are kept and a portion is missing. The data contain under 130,000 clones, 89% of them singletons. This receptor was taken from a woman aged 60-70 years with acute or convalescent COVID-19. The sample taken for sequencing was peripheral blood. The chain carries TRBV2 and TRBJ1-1; D remains unclear. CDR3 sequence reads: CASSERFRAFF. The CDR3 nucleotides are TGTGCCAGCAGTGAGAGGTTTCGGGCTTTCTTT.